This TCR beta chain was obtained from a study of T cell repertoires in cytomegalovirus infection. Study results and caveats: Summed frequency of shared TCR beta families picked out CMV carriers who also had the relevant HLA.

Using its own MiXCR run on the reads, TCRdb lists one record per CDR3 protein. This sample yields approximately 110,000 distinct CDR3 sequences, of which more than 30% are seen a single time; around two fifths belongs to the top ten. For this clonotype: What it recognizes is unknown.

The germline CDR1 and CDR2 sequences are SGHNT and YYREEE (reference sequence). The CDR3 has 13 residues. The germline V and J ends were trimmed by 7 bases and 1 base, with 11 bases remaining between them. This TCR was recovered from a human donor in good health (CMV status not recorded). Some clones in this sample may be carry-over from other donors' samples. Specimen: CD8+ T cells from cultured PBMCs, collected from culture after CMV antigen stimulation. This sequence joins TRBV5-4 and TRBJ1-1; the D gene is possibly TRBD1 (6 bases). CDR3 sequence (DNA): TGTGCCAGCGGCAGGGGTGCGAACACTGAAGCTTTCTTT. Protein product: CASGRGANTEAFF.